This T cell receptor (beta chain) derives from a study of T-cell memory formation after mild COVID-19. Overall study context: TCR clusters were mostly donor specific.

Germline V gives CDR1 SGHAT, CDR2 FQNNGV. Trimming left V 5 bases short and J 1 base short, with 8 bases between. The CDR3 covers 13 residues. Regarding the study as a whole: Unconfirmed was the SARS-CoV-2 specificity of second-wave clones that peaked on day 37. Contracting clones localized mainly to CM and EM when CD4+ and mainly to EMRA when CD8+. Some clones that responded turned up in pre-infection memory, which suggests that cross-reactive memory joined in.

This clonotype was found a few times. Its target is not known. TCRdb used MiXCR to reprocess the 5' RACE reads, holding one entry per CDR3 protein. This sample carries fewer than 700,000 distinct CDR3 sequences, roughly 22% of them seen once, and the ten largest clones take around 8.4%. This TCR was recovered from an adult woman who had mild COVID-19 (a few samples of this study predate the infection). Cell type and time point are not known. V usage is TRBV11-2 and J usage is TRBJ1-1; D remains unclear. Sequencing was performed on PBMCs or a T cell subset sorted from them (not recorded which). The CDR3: CASSRIRNTEAFF. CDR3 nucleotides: TGTGCCAGCAGCCGAATCAGGAACACTGAAGCTTTCTTT.